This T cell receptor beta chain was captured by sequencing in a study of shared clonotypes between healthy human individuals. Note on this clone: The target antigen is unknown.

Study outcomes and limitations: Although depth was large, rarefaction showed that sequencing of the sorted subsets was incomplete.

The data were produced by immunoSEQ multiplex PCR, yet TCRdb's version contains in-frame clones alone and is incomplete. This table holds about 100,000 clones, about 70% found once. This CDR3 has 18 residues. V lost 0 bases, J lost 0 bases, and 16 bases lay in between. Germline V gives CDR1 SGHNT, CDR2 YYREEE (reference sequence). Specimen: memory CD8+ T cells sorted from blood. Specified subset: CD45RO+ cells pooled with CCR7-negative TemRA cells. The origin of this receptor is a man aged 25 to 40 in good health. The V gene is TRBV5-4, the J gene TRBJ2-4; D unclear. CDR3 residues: CASSLAGTEVVAKNIQYF. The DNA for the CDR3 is TGTGCCAGCAGCTTGGCCGGTACAGAAGTGGTAGCCAAAAACATTCAGTACTTC.